The clone carrying this TCR beta chain showed up just a few times. V lost 6 bases, J lost 2 bases, and 4 bases stayed unmatched. The CDR3 contains 15 residues. Per germline, CDR1 MNHEY and CDR2 SMNVEV (reference sequence). Assay: immunoSEQ multiplex PCR; the TCRdb copy retains only in-frame clones and omits some. The repertoire consists of 250,000 to 350,000 clones, with roughly 83% occurring once and the leading ten covering about 1.6%. The sample is drawn from a study of blood T cell repertoires in COVID-19. The receptor was isolated from a human donor with COVID-19, enrolled during active disease. The donor label of this sample is uncertain. Input material: peripheral blood. The gene calls are TRBV27 and TRBJ2-7; 13 bases agree with TRBD2. The chain's CDR3 is CASREGLAGPYEQYF. CDR3 sequence (DNA): TGTGCCAGCAGGGAGGGACTAGCGGGACCCTACGAGCAGTACTTC.